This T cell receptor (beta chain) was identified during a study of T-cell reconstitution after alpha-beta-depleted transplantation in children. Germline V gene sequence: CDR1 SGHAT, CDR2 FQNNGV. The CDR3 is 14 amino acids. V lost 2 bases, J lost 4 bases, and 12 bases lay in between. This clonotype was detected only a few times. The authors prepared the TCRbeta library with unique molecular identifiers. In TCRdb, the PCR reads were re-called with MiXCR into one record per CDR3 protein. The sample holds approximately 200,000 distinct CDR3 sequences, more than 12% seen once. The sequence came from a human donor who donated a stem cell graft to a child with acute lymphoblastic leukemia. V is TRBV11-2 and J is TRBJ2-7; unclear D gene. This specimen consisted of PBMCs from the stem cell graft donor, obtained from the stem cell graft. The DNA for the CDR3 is TGTGCCAGCAGCTTACTTCTAGGGTCATACGAGCAGTACTTC. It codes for CASSLLLGSYEQYF.